The following is a T cell receptor (beta chain) sequence with its context. Its target is not known. The germline V gene has CDR1 SNHLY and CDR2 FYNNEI. CDR3 size: 15 residues. Trimming left V 6 bases short and J 4 bases short, with 15 bases between. The repertoire was sequenced with immunoSEQ multiplex PCR; TCRdb's copy has only in-frame clones and lacks some. The profile shows about 6,300 clones, around 74% of them singletons. This specimen belongs to a study of STAT5B mutations in CD4+ large granular lymphocyte leukemia. Study results and limitations: Less than 30% of private leukemic clonotypes occurred rarely in other patients' non-leukemic repertoires.

The genes are TRBV2 and TRBJ2-2, with TRBD1 as a possible D gene (5 bases). This sequence was found in a woman in her seventies with CD4+ T-cell large granular lymphocyte leukemia. Sequencing used PBMCs. The DNA of the CDR3 is TGTGCCAGCAGGAGAAGCAGGGTAGGCACCGGGGAGCTGTTTTTT. This sequence encodes CASRRSRVGTGELFF. Looking up the rest from reference TRBV2 and TRBJ2-2 gives the full variable domain: EPEVTQTPSHQVTQMGQEVILRCVPISNHLYFYWYRQILGQKVEFLVSFYNNEISEKSEIFDDQFSVERPDGSNFTLKIRSTKLEDSAMYFCASRRSRVGTGELFFGEGSRLTVL.